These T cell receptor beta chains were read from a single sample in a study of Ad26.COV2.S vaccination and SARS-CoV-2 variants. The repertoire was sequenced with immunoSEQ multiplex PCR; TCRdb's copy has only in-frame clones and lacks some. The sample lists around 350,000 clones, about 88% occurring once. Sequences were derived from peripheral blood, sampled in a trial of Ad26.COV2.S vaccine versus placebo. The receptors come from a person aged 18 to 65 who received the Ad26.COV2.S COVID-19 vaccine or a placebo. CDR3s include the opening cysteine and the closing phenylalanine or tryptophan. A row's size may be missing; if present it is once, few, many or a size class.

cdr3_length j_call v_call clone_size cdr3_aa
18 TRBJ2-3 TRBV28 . CASSFRMAGGRGTDTQYF
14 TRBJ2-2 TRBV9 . CASRRQGAGGELFF
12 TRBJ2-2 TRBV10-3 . CAIGGLLRELFF
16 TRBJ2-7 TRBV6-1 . CASSEWPGQGLYEQYF
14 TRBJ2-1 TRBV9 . CASSAPPGENEQFF
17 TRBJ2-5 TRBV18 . CASSPMRGLANQETQYF
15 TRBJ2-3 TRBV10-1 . CASNPGTTYTDTQYF
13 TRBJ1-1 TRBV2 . CASRWDTGREAFF
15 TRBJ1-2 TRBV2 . CASRGDRSTNYGYTF
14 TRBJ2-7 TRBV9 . CASSVGGSAYEQYF
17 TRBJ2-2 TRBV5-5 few CASSLAPSGIRSGELFF
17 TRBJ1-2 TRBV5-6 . CASRQWDRGLIIDGYTF
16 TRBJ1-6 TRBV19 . CASSIEGGQGRSPLHF
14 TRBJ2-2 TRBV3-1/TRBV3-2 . CASSQSGNTGELFF
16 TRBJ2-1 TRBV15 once CATSRNVGGAYNEQFF
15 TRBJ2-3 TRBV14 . CASSSLEFRTDTQYF
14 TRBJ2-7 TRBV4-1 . CASSRGTGLYEQYF
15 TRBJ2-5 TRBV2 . CASSGQGLYVETQYF
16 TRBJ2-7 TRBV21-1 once CASSEMTGAGSEEQYF
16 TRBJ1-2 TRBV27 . CASSLGRGGPFYGYTF
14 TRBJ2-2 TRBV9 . CASSVAPYTGELFF
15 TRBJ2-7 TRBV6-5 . CASSYLGTGAYEQYF